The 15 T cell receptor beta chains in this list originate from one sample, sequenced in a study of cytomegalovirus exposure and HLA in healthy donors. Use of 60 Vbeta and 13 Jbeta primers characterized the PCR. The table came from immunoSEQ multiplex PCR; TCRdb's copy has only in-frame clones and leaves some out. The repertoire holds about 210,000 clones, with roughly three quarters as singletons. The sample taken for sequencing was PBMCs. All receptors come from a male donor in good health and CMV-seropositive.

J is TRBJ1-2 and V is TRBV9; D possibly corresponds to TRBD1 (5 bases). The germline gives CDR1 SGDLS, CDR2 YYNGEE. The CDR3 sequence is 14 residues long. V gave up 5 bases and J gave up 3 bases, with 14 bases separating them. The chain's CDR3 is CASSAVGADYGYTF. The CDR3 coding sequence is TGTGCCAGCAGTGCGGTAGGGGCGGACTATGGCTACACCTTC.

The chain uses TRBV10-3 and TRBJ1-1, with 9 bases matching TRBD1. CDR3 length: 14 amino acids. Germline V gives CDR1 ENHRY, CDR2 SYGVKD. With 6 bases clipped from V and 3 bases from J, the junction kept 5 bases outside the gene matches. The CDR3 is CAIRQGARDTEAFF. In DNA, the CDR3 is TGTGCCATCAGACAGGGGGCCAGGGACACTGAAGCTTTCTTT.

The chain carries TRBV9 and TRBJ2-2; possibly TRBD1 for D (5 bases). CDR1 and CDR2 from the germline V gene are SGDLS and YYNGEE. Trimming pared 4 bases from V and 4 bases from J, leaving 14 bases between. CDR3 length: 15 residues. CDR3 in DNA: TGTGCCAGCAGCACTTCAGGGTCTGGCACCGGGGAGCTGTTTTTT. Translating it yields CASSTSGSGTGELFF.

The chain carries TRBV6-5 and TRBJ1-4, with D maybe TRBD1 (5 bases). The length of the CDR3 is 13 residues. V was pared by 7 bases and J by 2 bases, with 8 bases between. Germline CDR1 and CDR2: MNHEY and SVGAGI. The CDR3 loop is CASTRGTNEKLFF. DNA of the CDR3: TGTGCCAGCACTCGGGGGACTAATGAAAAACTGTTTTTT.

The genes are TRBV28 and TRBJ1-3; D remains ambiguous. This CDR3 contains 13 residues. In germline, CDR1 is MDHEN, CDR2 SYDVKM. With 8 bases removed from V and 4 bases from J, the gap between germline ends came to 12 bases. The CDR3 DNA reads TGTGCCAGCCTATTAGCGGCGGGAAACACCATATATTTT. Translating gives CASLLAAGNTIYF.

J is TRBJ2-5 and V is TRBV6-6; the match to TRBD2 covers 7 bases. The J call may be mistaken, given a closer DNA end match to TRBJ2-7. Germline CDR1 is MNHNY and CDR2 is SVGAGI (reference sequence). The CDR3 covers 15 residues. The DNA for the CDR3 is TGTGCCAGCAGCGATACTAGCGCGCTCTCCTACGAGCAGTACTTC. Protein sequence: CASSDTSALSYEQYF.

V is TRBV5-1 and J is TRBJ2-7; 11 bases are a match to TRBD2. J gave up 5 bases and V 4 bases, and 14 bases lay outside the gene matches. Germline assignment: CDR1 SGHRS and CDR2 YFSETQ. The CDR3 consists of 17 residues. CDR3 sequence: CASSPRTSGLTPNEQYF. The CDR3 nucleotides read TGCGCCAGCAGCCCTCGGACTAGCGGGTTAACTCCTAACGAGCAGTACTTC.

The CDR3 spells CASSLEVSADRAEAFF. The CDR3 region has the DNA TGTGCCAGCAGCTTAGAAGTTTCGGCGGATCGTGCTGAAGCTTTCTTT. This chain links TRBV7-9 with TRBJ1-1; no firm D call. Trimming cost V 1 base and J 6 bases, with 18 bases left between them. This CDR3 comprises 16 residues. Germline V gene data show CDR1 as SEHNR and CDR2 as FQNEAQ (reference sequence).

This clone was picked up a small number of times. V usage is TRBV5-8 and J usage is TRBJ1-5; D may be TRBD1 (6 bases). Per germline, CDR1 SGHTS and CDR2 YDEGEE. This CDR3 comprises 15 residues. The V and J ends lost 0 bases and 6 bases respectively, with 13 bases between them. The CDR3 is CASSLAGTTGQPQHF. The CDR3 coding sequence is TGTGCCAGCAGCTTGGCCGGGACAACCGGTCAGCCCCAGCATTTT.

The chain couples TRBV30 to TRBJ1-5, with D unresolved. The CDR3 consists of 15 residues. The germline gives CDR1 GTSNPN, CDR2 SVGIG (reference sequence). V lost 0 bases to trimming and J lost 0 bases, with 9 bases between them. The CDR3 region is CAWSVGGHSNQPQHF. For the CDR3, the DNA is TGTGCCTGGAGTGTGGGAGGGCATAGCAATCAGCCCCAGCATTTT.

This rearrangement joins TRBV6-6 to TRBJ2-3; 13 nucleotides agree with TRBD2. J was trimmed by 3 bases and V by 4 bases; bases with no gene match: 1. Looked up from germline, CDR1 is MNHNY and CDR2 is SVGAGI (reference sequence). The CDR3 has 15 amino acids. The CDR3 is CASSWTSGRTDTQYF. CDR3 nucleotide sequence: TGTGCCAGCAGTTGGACTAGCGGGAGAACAGATACGCAGTATTTT.

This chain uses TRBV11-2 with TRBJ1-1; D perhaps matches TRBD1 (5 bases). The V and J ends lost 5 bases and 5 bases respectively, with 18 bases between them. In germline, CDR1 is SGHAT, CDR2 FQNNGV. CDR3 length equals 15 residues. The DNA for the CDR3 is TGTGCCAGCAGCACATCCGACAGCCCCAGAACTGAAGCTTTCTTT. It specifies CASSTSDSPRTEAFF.

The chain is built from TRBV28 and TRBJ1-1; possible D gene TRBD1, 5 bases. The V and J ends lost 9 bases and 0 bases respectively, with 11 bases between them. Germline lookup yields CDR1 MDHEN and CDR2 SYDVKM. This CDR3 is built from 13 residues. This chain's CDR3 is CASLEGVNTEAFF. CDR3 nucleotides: TGTGCCAGTTTAGAAGGGGTGAACACTGAAGCTTTCTTT.

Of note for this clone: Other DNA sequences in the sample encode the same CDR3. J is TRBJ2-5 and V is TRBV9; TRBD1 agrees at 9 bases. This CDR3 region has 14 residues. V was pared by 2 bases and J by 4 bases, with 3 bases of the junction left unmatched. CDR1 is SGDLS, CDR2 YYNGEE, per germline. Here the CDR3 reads CASSVTGGGETQYF. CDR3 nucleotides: TGTGCCAGCAGCGTCACAGGGGGCGGAGAGACCCAGTACTTC. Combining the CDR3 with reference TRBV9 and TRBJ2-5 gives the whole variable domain DSGVTQTPKHLITATGQRVTLRCSPRSGDLSVYWYQQSLDQGLQFLIQYYNGEERAKGNILERFSAQQFPDLHSELNLSSLELGDSALYFCASSVTGGGETQYFGPGTRLLVL.

This CDR3 reads CASSPDGGRVGKNIQYF. The CDR3 coding sequence is TGTGCCAGCAGCCCCGACGGGGGGCGAGTGGGCAAAAACATTCAGTACTTC. The rearrangement joins TRBV7-9 to TRBJ2-4, with D perhaps matching TRBD2 (7 bases). CDR3 length equals 17 residues. Germline CDR1 is SEHNR and CDR2 is FQNEAQ (reference sequence). V was shortened by 5 bases and J by 3 bases, with 20 bases between the two germline ends.